One sample yielded the 32 T cell receptor beta chains listed below, sequenced in a study of cytomegalovirus exposure and HLA in healthy donors. This table comes from immunoSEQ multiplex PCR, and its TCRdb copy is limited to in-frame clones, with some not included. The sample includes roughly 310,000 clones, roughly 90% of them seen just once. Sequencing was done on a sample of PBMCs. Every receptor here comes from a man younger than 45 in good health and CMV-seronegative.

The chain couples TRBV7-7 to TRBJ2-2, with a weak D call TRBD2 (6 bases). This CDR3 comprises 15 residues. CDR1 is SSHAT, CDR2 FNYEAQ, per germline (reference sequence). The V and J ends lost 0 bases and 6 bases respectively, with 11 bases between them. CDR3 region: CASSLALGLSGELFF. As DNA, the CDR3 is TGTGCCAGCAGCTTAGCCCTGGGACTGTCCGGGGAGCTGTTTTTT.

The V call is TRBV18, the J call TRBJ1-6, with D possibly TRBD1 on 5 matching bases. Trimming pared 2 bases from V and 7 bases from J, leaving 12 bases between. CDR1 and CDR2 from the germline V gene are KGHSH and LQKENI. The CDR3 extends over 15 amino acids. The CDR3 DNA reads as TGTGCCAGCTCACCAGGTTCGGGGGGAAATTCACCCCTCCACTTT. It yields the protein CASSPGSGGNSPLHF.

The CDR3 loop reads CASSPEGSSGGNTDTQYF. DNA for the CDR3: TGTGCCAGCTCACCCGAGGGGAGTAGCGGGGGCAACACAGATACGCAGTATTTT. The V gene is TRBV18, the J gene TRBJ2-3, with 9 bases lining up with TRBD2. The length of the CDR3 is 18 residues. J lost 2 bases, V lost 3 bases, and 12 bases had no gene match. Germline CDR1 KGHSH, CDR2 LQKENI. Using reference TRBV18 and TRBJ2-3 for the parts outside the CDR3, the full variable domain is NAGVMQNPRHLVRRRGQEARLRCSPMKGHSHVYWYRQLPEEGLKFMVYLQKENIIDESGMPKERFSAEFPKEGPSILRIQQVVRGDSAAYFCASSPEGSSGGNTDTQYFGPGTRLTVL.

The gene calls are TRBV5-1 and TRBJ2-7; 7 nucleotides match TRBD1. J lost 4 bases, V lost 2 bases, and 6 bases had no gene match. The CDR3 is 14 residues long. The V gene's germline CDR1 is SGHRS and CDR2 YFSETQ. CDR3 in DNA: TGCGCCAGCAGCTTATCAGGGGGTTTATACGAGCAGTACTTC. As protein: CASSLSGGLYEQYF.

The CDR3 here is CASSLLEVREQYF. The CDR3 DNA sequence: TGTGCCAGCAGCTTACTGGAGGTTCGCGAGCAGTACTTC. This sequence joins TRBV7-8 and TRBJ2-7, with D maybe TRBD2 (5 bases). V lost 2 bases to trimming and J lost 6 bases, with 11 bases between them. Germline V lookup: CDR1 SGHVS, CDR2 FQNEAQ. This CDR3 is 13 amino acids long. Full variable domain (outside the CDR3, taken from reference TRBV7-8 and TRBJ2-7): GAGVSQSPRYKVAKRGQDVALRCDPISGHVSLFWYQQALGQGPEFLTYFQNEAQLDKSGLPSDRFFAERPEGSVSTLKIQRTQQEDSAVYLCASSLLEVREQYFGPGTRLTVT.

A single count supports this clone. The chain links TRBV5-6 to TRBJ2-5; TRBD1 is a possible D gene (6 bases). V was cut by 4 bases and J by 1 base, with 11 bases left in between. Germline lookup yields CDR1 SGHDT and CDR2 YYEEEE. The CDR3 runs 14 residues. CDR3 sequence (DNA): TGTGCCAGCAGCCTGACAGGCCCCCAAGAGACCCAGTACTTC. It is translated as CASSLTGPQETQYF.

The chain links TRBV11-3 to TRBJ1-1, with 9 positions matching TRBD1. This CDR3 comprises 15 residues. J was trimmed by 1 base and V by 5 bases; bases with no gene match: 5. Germline V gene lookup returns CDR1 SGHNT and CDR2 YENEEA. The CDR3 spells CASSRGTGRNTEAFF. The CDR3 nucleotides are TGTGCCAGCAGCCGCGGGACAGGGCGGAACACTGAAGCTTTCTTT.

Concerning this clone itself: The same CDR3 is also encoded by other DNA sequences in this sample. J is TRBJ2-7 and V is TRBV7-2, with a tentative D call TRBD2 (6 bases). The CDR3 runs to 14 residues. The germline V gene encodes CDR1 SGHTA and CDR2 FQGNSA. V lost 0 bases and J 2 bases, leaving 8 bases between the germline ends. CDR3 DNA sequence: TGTGCCAGCAGCTTAGCGGGGGGACCCTACGAGCAGTACTTC. Translating it yields CASSLAGGPYEQYF.

This clone has a single count. The chain has TRBV19 and TRBJ1-2, with D possibly being TRBD1 (6 bases). The CDR3 has 13 residues. Looked up from germline, CDR1 is LNHDA and CDR2 is SQIVND (reference sequence). Trimming removed 9 bases from V and 5 bases from J, with 16 bases in between. The CDR3 DNA follows: TGTGCCAGCAGACAGGTCCAGGGATATGGCTACACCTTC. Residues: CASRQVQGYGYTF. Drawing the rest from reference TRBV19 and TRBJ1-2, the complete variable domain is DGGITQSPKYLFRKEGQNVTLSCEQNLNHDAMYWYRQDPGQGLRLIYYSQIVNDFQKGDIAEGYSVSREKKESFPLTVTSAQKNPTAFYLCASRQVQGYGYTFGSGTRLTVV.

The rearrangement joins TRBV6-5 to TRBJ1-1; no clear D gene. Trimming stripped 2 bases from V and 5 bases from J, with 15 bases between. The CDR3 has 15 residues. In germline, CDR1 is MNHEY, CDR2 SVGAGI. CDR3 bases: TGTGCCAGCAGTTACGGTTCGGCCCGGGGAACTGAAGCTTTCTTT. Protein: CASSYGSARGTEAFF.

The table lists this clone with a count of one. The chain carries TRBV10-1 and TRBJ1-1, with D hard to call. The germline CDR1 and CDR2 sequences are WNHNN and SYGVQD (reference sequence). CDR3 size: 14 residues. Trimming removed 0 bases from V and 1 base from J, with 6 bases in between. The CDR3 protein is CASSESKQNTEAFF. The CDR3 nucleotides are TGCGCCAGCAGTGAGTCGAAGCAGAACACTGAAGCTTTCTTT.

V and J are TRBV2 and TRBJ1-5; no definite D call. The CDR3 sequence is 18 residues long. Trimming pared 4 bases from V and 4 bases from J, leaving 23 bases between. Germline CDR1 SNHLY, CDR2 FYNNEI. The CDR3 loop is CASSGGADNYPGNQPQHF. The CDR3, as DNA: TGTGCCAGCAGTGGGGGAGCAGATAACTATCCTGGGAATCAGCCCCAGCATTTT.

J is TRBJ2-7 and V is TRBV11-2; possible D gene TRBD1, 5 bases. V lost 2 bases and J 3 bases, leaving 14 bases between the germline ends. This CDR3 comprises 15 residues. Germline V gene sequence: CDR1 SGHAT, CDR2 FQNNGV. The CDR3 spells CASSLPLGQNYEQYF. CDR3 nucleotide sequence: TGTGCCAGCAGCTTACCCCTCGGACAAAACTACGAGCAGTACTTC. The variable domain in full, completed from reference TRBV11-2 and TRBJ2-7, reads EAGVAQSPRYKIIEKRQSVAFWCNPISGHATLYWYQQILGQGPKLLIQFQNNGVVDDSQLPKDRFSAERLKGVDSTLKIQPAKLEDSAVYLCASSLPLGQNYEQYFGPGTRLTVT.

The V call is TRBV30, the J call TRBJ1-1; the match to TRBD1 covers 7 bases. The germline CDR1 and CDR2 sequences are GTSNPN and SVGIG (reference sequence). The CDR3 spans 12 residues. V trimming: 4 bases; J trimming: 10 bases; junction bases outside the gene matches: 9. This chain's CDR3 is CAWTDRALGAFF. The CDR3 bases are TGTGCCTGGACAGACAGGGCCCTGGGAGCTTTCTTT.

V and J are TRBV5-4 and TRBJ1-1, with D perhaps TRBD1 (6 bases). Germline assignment: CDR1 SGHNT and CDR2 YYREEE (reference sequence). V lost 4 bases and J lost 1, with 11 bases in between. This CDR3 is built from 14 residues. The CDR3 DNA is TGTGCCAGCAGCAAGGGGGTCGGGAACACTGAAGCTTTCTTT. Translation: CASSKGVGNTEAFF.

The rearrangement joins TRBV19 to TRBJ1-1; D remains ambiguous. The CDR3 length is 15 residues. Germline V lookup: CDR1 LNHDA, CDR2 SQIVND (reference sequence). The V end lost 3 bases, the J end lost 0 bases, and 11 bases lay between the germline ends. For the CDR3, the DNA is TGTGCCAGTAGTATTCAAGACAACATGAACACTGAAGCTTTCTTT. Encoded protein: CASSIQDNMNTEAFF.

This chain links TRBV19 with TRBJ1-6; D might be TRBD1 (6 bases). The V end was cut by 0 bases, the J end by 3 bases, with 15 bases between. Germline V CDR1 and CDR2: LNHDA, SQIVND (reference sequence). CDR3 length: 18 amino acids. The CDR3 bases are TGTGCCAGTAGTATAGATCTTGCGGGGGGCGGCTATAATTCACCCCTCCACTTT. This gives the protein CASSIDLAGGGYNSPLHF. Full variable domain (rest looked up from reference TRBV19 and TRBJ1-6): DGGITQSPKYLFRKEGQNVTLSCEQNLNHDAMYWYRQDPGQGLRLIYYSQIVNDFQKGDIAEGYSVSREKKESFPLTVTSAQKNPTAFYLCASSIDLAGGGYNSPLHFGNGTRLTVT.

The chain recombines TRBV6-4 with TRBJ2-3, with a possible D match to TRBD1 (6 bases). From germline, CDR1 is MRHNA and CDR2 SNTAGT. The CDR3 is made up of 14 amino acids. Trimming stripped 4 bases from V and 3 bases from J, with 11 bases between. The CDR3 region has the DNA TGTGCCAGCAGTGGCGAAGGACAGACAGATACGCAGTATTTT. Protein product: CASSGEGQTDTQYF.

The rearrangement joins TRBV5-6 to TRBJ1-1; no reliable D call. V was clipped by 2 bases and J by 3 bases, with 8 bases between them. There are 13 residues in the CDR3. Germline V CDR1 and CDR2: SGHDT, YYEEEE. The CDR3 sequence is CASSFPVDTEAFF. CDR3 DNA: TGTGCCAGCAGCTTCCCGGTCGACACTGAAGCTTTCTTT.

This sequence joins TRBV6-1 and TRBJ2-7; 8 bases are shared with TRBD1. CDR1 is MNHNS and CDR2 is SASEGT in the germline V gene. The CDR3 spans 15 residues. J lost 3 bases, V lost 5 bases, and 9 bases had no gene match. The CDR3 bases are TGTGCCAGCAGTCGACACAGGGGGGAAGGCTACGAGCAGTACTTC. This sequence encodes CASSRHRGEGYEQYF.

Only a few counts were recorded for this clone. V usage is TRBV7-2 and J usage is TRBJ2-7; D may be TRBD2 (7 bases). The CDR3 extends over 14 amino acids. Germline lookup yields CDR1 SGHTA and CDR2 FQGNSA. V was pared by 6 bases and J by 7 bases, with 19 bases between. The CDR3 DNA reads TGTGCCAGCAGTACAATGGGGGGGCCGGGAGAGCAGTACTTC. It encodes CASSTMGGPGEQYF.

This clone was observed a handful of times. This sequence joins TRBV7-2 and TRBJ2-5; 11 positions agree with TRBD2. The CDR3 runs 17 residues. Germline CDR1 and CDR2: SGHTA and FQGNSA. The ends lost 2 bases at V and 2 bases at J; junction bases unmatched: 7. The CDR3 is CASSLQLVAGGQETQYF. The CDR3 DNA follows: TGTGCCAGCAGCTTACAATTGGTAGCGGGGGGGCAAGAGACCCAGTACTTC.

The chain carries TRBV6-5 and TRBJ1-4; maybe TRBD1 (6 bases). V lost 9 bases and J lost 5, with 16 bases in between. The CDR3 length is 14 residues. The germline V gene encodes CDR1 MNHEY and CDR2 SVGAGI. Written as DNA, the CDR3 is TGTGCCAGTTCTTCCGTCCAGGGGAATGAAAAACTGTTTTTT. Protein product: CASSSVQGNEKLFF.

The chain combines TRBV2 with TRBJ2-7; TRBD2 matches 8 bases. The J segment lost 2 bases and the V segment lost 0 bases, leaving 6 bases of the junction unmatched. There are 16 residues in the CDR3. CDR1 and CDR2 (germline): SNHLY, FYNNEI. The CDR3 reads CASSEAVSGLAYEQYF. CDR3 nucleotide sequence: TGTGCCAGCAGTGAAGCCGTTTCGGGACTAGCCTACGAGCAGTACTTC. Using reference TRBV2 and TRBJ2-7 for the parts outside the CDR3, the full variable domain is EPEVTQTPSHQVTQMGQEVILRCVPISNHLYFYWYRQILGQKVEFLVSFYNNEISEKSEIFDDQFSVERPDGSNFTLKIRSTKLEDSAMYFCASSEAVSGLAYEQYFGPGTRLTVT.

The chain has TRBV2 and TRBJ2-7; 11 nucleotides line up with TRBD2. The germline gives CDR1 SNHLY, CDR2 FYNNEI. V was clipped by 7 bases and J by 6 bases; unmatched bases: 5. The CDR3 is 13 amino acids. The CDR3 is CASIGLAGGEQYF. In nucleotides, the CDR3 is TGTGCCAGCATCGGTCTAGCGGGGGGCGAGCAGTACTTC. The variable domain in full, completed from reference TRBV2 and TRBJ2-7, reads EPEVTQTPSHQVTQMGQEVILRCVPISNHLYFYWYRQILGQKVEFLVSFYNNEISEKSEIFDDQFSVERPDGSNFTLKIRSTKLEDSAMYFCASIGLAGGEQYFGPGTRLTVT.

This clone has a handful of counts. The chain couples TRBV25-1 to TRBJ2-1; no definite D call. The CDR3 sequence is 16 residues long. Trimming left V 3 bases short and J 2 bases short, with 14 bases between. The germline V gene has CDR1 MGHDK and CDR2 SYGVNS. The CDR3 is CASSDSGTLAYNEQFF. For the CDR3, the DNA is TGTGCCAGCAGTGACTCCGGAACCCTAGCCTACAATGAGCAGTTCTTC.

The J gene is TRBJ2-1, the V gene TRBV7-2, with 9 nucleotides matching TRBD2. The V gene end was trimmed by 4 bases and the J gene end by 8 bases; junction bases not matched to a gene: 6. Germline V gene sequence: CDR1 SGHTA, CDR2 FQGNSA. The CDR3 has 14 residues. The CDR3: CASSSGLARDEQFF. For the CDR3, the DNA is TGTGCCAGCAGCTCCGGACTAGCGAGGGATGAGCAGTTCTTC.

The chain employs TRBV5-1 and TRBJ2-3; 10 nucleotides align to TRBD2. The CDR3 sequence is 16 residues long. The V gene's germline CDR1 is SGHRS and CDR2 YFSETQ. Trimming at V came to 0 bases and at J to 5 bases, leaving 6 bases not matched to a gene. CDR3 DNA sequence: TGCGCCAGCAGCTTGGGTAGCGGGGGGTTTGGAGATACGCAGTATTTT. Its translation: CASSLGSGGFGDTQYF.

V gene TRBV6-5 combines with J gene TRBJ2-1; weak D call: TRBD1 (5 bases). The CDR3 extends over 13 amino acids. The germline CDR1 and CDR2 sequences are MNHEY and SVGAGI. V lost 2 bases, J lost 7 bases, and 9 bases lay in between. CDR3 sequence: CASSYGAGNEQFF. DNA for the CDR3: TGTGCCAGCAGTTACGGGGCTGGGAATGAGCAGTTCTTC.

The J gene is TRBJ2-3, the V gene TRBV2, with TRBD2 identical over 10 bases. Germline-derived CDR1 and CDR2 are SNHLY and FYNNEI. Trimming at V came to 4 bases and at J to 2 bases, leaving 9 bases not matched to a gene. The CDR3 has 17 residues. This CDR3 is CASSAPLAGAITDTQYF. The CDR3 DNA sequence: TGTGCCAGCAGTGCCCCTCTAGCGGGGGCGATCACAGATACGCAGTATTTT.

This clone occurred once. The V gene is TRBV5-6, the J gene TRBJ1-1; possibly TRBD1 for D (6 bases). Germline loops: CDR1 SGHDT, CDR2 YYEEEE. The V gene lost 0 bases and the J gene lost 4 bases, with 16 bases spanning the gap. The CDR3 totals 16 residues. The CDR3 nucleotides read TGTGCCAGCAGCTTGGGGTTTTACAGGGTTGGCACTGAAGCTTTCTTT. Translating it yields CASSLGFYRVGTEAFF.

The chain joins TRBV6-1 to TRBJ1-6; D is unresolved. Trimming took 6 bases from V and 9 from J, leaving 18 bases between them. From germline, CDR1 is MNHNS and CDR2 SASEGT. There are 15 residues in the CDR3. Here the CDR3 DNA reads TGTGCCAGCAGGGGTGTAGGAGGGTATCTTTCACCCCTCCACTTT. It is translated as CASRGVGGYLSPLHF.